This record covers a single T cell receptor (beta chain). Only in-frame clones appear in the TCRdb table, and some are missing; sequencing was by immunoSEQ multiplex PCR. The data hold fewer than 250,000 clones, with about 85% observed a single time. This specimen belongs to a study of blood T cell repertoires in COVID-19. V lost 0 bases, J lost 3 bases, and 9 bases lay in between. CDR1 and CDR2 (germline): LGHDT, YNNKEL (reference sequence). The CDR3 contains 15 residues. This clonotype was obtained from a man between 70 and 80 years old with acute or convalescent COVID-19. The chain is built from TRBV3-1 (or the pseudogene TRBV3-2) and TRBJ2-1; no clear D. Sample: peripheral blood. Written as DNA, the CDR3 is TGTGCCAGCAGCCAAGATCCGAGGATCTACAATGAGCAGTTCTTC. Its protein is CASSQDPRIYNEQFF.